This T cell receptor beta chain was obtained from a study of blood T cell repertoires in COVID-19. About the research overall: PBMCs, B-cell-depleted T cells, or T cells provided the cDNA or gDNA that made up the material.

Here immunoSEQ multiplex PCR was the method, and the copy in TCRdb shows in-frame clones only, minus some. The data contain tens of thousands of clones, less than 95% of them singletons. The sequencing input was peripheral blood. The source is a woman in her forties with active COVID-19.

In DNA form, the CDR3 reads TGTGCCAGCAGCTTAACGTCCGCGGACTCGGATGGCTACACCTTC. This codes for CASSLTSADSDGYTF. V is TRBV7-3 and J is TRBJ1-2; no definite D call. Deletions cut 0 bases from V and 6 bases from J, with 14 bases between. CDR3 length: 15 residues. CDR1 is SGHTA, CDR2 FQGTGA, per germline.